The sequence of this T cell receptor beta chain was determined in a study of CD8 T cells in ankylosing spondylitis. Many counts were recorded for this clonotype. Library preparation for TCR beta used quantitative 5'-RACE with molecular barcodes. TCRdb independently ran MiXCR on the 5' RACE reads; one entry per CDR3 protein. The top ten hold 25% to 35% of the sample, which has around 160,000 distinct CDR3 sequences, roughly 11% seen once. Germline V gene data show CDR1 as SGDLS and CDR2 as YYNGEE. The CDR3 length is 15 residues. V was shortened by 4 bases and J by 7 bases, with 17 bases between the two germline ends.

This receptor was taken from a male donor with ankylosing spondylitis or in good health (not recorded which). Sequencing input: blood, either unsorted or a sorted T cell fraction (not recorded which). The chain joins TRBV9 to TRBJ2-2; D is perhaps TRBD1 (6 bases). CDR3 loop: CASSLRQAAGGELFF. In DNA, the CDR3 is TGTGCCAGCAGCCTCCGACAGGCGGCTGGCGGGGAGCTGTTTTTT.